Ten or more counts support the clone carrying this T cell receptor (beta chain). Its antigen remains unknown. These data originate in a study of T-cell reconstitution after alpha-beta-depleted transplantation in children. Whole-study findings and limits: Expanded graft clones numbering several hundred reportedly gave rise to alpha-beta T cells about two months after transplant. It was surviving recipient T cells and thymic progenitors that gave some patients high TCRbeta diversity at day 60. Among T cells one year after transplant, newly produced cells accounted for most counts and diversity.

Germline-derived CDR1 and CDR2 are SGHDT and YYEEEE. CDR3 length: 15 residues. Between the trimmed V and J ends, which lost 5 bases and 5 bases, there was a span of 17 bases. Unique molecular identifiers were incorporated into the prepared TCRbeta library. Via MiXCR, TCRdb re-called the PCR reads, giving one row per CDR3 protein. The table lists fewer than 350,000 distinct CDR3 sequences, roughly 12% of them singletons. Sequenced here: peripheral blood, sampled 180 days after TCRalphabeta/CD19-depleted stem cell transplant. The origin of this receptor is a male patient aged 2-9 years who had a stem cell transplant for chronic granulomatous disease, so the T cells may come from the graft donor. The rearrangement links TRBV5-6 to TRBJ2-1; D remains ambiguous. The CDR3 sequence is CASSSRPRPNNEQFF. The CDR3 nucleotides read TGTGCCAGCAGTTCTAGACCCCGCCCCAACAATGAGCAGTTCTTC. Using reference TRBV5-6 and TRBJ2-1 for the parts outside the CDR3, the full variable domain is DAGVTQSPTHLIKTRGQQVTLRCSPKSGHDTVSWYQQALGQGPQFIFQYYEEEERQRGNFPDRFSGHQFPNYSSELNVNALLLGDSALYLCASSSRPRPNNEQFFGPGTRLTVL.